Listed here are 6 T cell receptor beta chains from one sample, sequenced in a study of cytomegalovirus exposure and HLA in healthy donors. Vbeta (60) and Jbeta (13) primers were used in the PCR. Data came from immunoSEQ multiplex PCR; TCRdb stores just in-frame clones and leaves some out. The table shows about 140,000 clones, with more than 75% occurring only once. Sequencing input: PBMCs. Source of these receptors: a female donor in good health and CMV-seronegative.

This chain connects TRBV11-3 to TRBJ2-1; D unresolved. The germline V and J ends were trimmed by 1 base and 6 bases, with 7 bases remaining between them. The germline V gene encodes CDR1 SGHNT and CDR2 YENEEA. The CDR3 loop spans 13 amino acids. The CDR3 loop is CASSLGRRNEQFF. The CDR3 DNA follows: TGTGCCAGCAGCTTAGGGAGACGCAATGAGCAGTTCTTC.

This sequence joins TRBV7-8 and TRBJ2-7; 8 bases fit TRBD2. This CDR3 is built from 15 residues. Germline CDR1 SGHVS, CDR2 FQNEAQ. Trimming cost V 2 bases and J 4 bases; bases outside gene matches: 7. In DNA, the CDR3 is TGTGCCAGCAGCTTAAGAAGCGGGGGTTTTTACGAGCAGTACTTC. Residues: CASSLRSGGFYEQYF.

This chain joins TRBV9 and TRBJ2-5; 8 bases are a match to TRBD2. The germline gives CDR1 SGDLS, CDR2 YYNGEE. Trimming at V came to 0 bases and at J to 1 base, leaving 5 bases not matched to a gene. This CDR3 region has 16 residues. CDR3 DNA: TGTGCCAGCAGCGTAGCGGCAGCGGGGGTCCAAGAGACCCAGTACTTC. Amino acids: CASSVAAAGVQETQYF.

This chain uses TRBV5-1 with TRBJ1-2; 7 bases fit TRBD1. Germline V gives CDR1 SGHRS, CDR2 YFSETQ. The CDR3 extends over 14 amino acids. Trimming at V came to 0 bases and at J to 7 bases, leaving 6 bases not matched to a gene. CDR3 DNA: TGCGCCAGCAGCTTGGAACAGGGGCAGTTTGGCTACACCTTC. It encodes CASSLEQGQFGYTF.

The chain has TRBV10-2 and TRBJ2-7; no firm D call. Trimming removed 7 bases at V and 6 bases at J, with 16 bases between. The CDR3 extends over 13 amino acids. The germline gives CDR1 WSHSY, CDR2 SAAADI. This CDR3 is CASKDAQSSEQYF. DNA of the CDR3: TGCGCCAGCAAAGATGCCCAAAGCTCCGAGCAGTACTTC.

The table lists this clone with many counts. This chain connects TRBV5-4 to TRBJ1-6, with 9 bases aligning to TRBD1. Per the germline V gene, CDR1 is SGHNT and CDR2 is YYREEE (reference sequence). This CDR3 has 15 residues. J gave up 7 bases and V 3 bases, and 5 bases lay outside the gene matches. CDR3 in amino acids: CASSSGGTGNSPLHF. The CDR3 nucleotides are TGTGCCAGCAGCTCCGGGGGGACAGGGAATTCACCCCTCCACTTT.